What follows is one TCR beta chain and its context. There are 13 residues in the CDR3. In germline, CDR1 is SGHRS, CDR2 YFSETQ. Trimming cost V 7 bases and J 9 bases, with 17 bases left between them. The data stem from a study of blood T cell repertoires in COVID-19. Assay used: immunoSEQ multiplex PCR; TCRdb lists only in-frame clones, some missing. The sample contains 250,000 to 350,000 clones, 90% of which appear only once. Material for sequencing was PBMCs or T cells enriched from blood (not recorded which). The sequence came from a woman aged 18-30 years with acute COVID-19. The chain has TRBV5-1 and TRBJ2-1; D is unresolved. This chain's CDR3 is CASLLAEVGEQFF. CDR3 nucleotide sequence: TGCGCCAGCCTCCTCGCCGAGGTGGGTGAGCAGTTCTTC.